Sequencing of this TCR beta chain was carried out in a study of beta chain features in type 1 diabetes. The study, taken as a whole, reports: All four CD4+ subsets from Type 1 diabetes patients carried moderately but significantly shorter TCRB CDR3s. High-TCR-expressing cells could be over-represented by cDNA sequencing. A pattern of fewer insertions and more deletions at VDJ junctions was seen in type 1 diabetes patients.

J was trimmed by 3 bases and V by 10 bases; bases with no gene match: 3. CDR3 size: 12 residues. Per the germline V gene, CDR1 is MNHEY and CDR2 is SVGAGI. The authors reverse transcribed all of the isolated RNA, so sequencing captured expressed TCRB transcripts. Assay used: immunoSEQ multiplex PCR; TCRdb lists only in-frame clones, some missing. The repertoire holds roughly 400,000 clones, with 8.5% to 10% as singletons. Note on this clone: The antigen is undetermined.

The genes are TRBV6-5 and TRBJ2-5; 9 nucleotides align to TRBD1. The source material was central memory CD4+ T cells from blood. This TCR came from a man aged 30-40 years with type 1 diabetes. CDR3 in amino acids: CATRDREETQYF. The CDR3 DNA reads TGTGCCACTAGGGACAGGGAAGAGACCCAGTACTTC.